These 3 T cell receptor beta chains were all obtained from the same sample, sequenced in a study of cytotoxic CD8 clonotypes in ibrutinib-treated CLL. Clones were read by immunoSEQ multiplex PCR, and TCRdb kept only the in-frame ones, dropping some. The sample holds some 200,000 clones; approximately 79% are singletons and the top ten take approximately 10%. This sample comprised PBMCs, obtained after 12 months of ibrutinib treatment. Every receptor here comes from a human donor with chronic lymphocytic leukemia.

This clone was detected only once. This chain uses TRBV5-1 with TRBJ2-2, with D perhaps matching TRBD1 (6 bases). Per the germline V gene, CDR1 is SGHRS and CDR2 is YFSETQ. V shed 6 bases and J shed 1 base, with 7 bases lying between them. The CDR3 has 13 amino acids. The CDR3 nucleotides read TGCGCCAGCACGACAGGGAACACCGGGGAGCTGTTTTTT. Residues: CASTTGNTGELFF.

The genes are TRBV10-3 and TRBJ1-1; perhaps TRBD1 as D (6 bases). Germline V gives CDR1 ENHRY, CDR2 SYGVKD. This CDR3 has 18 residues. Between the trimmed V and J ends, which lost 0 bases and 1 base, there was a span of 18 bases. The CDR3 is CAISESRGRQGGNTEAFF. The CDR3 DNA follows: TGTGCCATCAGTGAGTCGAGGGGGAGGCAGGGAGGGAACACTGAAGCTTTCTTT.

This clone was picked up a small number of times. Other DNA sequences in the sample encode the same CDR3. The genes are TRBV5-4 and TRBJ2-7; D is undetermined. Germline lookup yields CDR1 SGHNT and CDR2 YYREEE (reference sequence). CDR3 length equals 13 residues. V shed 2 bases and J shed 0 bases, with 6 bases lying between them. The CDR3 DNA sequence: TGTGCCAGCAGCTTCGGCGACTCCTACGAGCAGTACTTC. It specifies CASSFGDSYEQYF.